This TCR beta chain was recovered during a study of cytomegalovirus exposure and HLA in healthy donors. As to this clone: Its specificity is not known. Other DNA sequences in the sample encode the same CDR3.

Study observations and caveats: Upon later analysis, HLA-associated TCR beta chains proved more clonally expanded than other, equally common chains. TCR beta V- and J-gene trimming was later associated with a missense DCLRE1C variant.

The PCR used 60 Vbeta and 13 Jbeta primers. Clones were read by immunoSEQ multiplex PCR, and TCRdb kept only the in-frame ones, dropping some. The sample lists nearly 200,000 clones, 82% occurring once. Germline V gene data show CDR1 as SGHTA and CDR2 as FQGNSA. The germline V and J ends were trimmed by 1 base and 1 base, with 11 bases remaining between them. CDR3 length: 15 residues. The receptor was isolated from a boy aged 2 to 9 in good health and CMV-seronegative. Sequenced: PBMCs. This chain links TRBV7-2 with TRBJ2-7, with D tentatively TRBD1 (5 bases). The CDR3: CASSLVWQGSYEQYF. The CDR3 DNA follows: TGTGCCAGCAGCTTAGTGTGGCAGGGTTCCTACGAGCAGTACTTC. Supplemented by reference TRBV7-2 and TRBJ2-7, the full variable domain reads GAGVSQSPSNKVTEKGKDVELRCDPISGHTALYWYRQSLGQGLEFLIYFQGNSAPDKSGLPSDRFSAERTGGSVSTLTIQRTQQEDSAVYLCASSLVWQGSYEQYFGPGTRLTVT.